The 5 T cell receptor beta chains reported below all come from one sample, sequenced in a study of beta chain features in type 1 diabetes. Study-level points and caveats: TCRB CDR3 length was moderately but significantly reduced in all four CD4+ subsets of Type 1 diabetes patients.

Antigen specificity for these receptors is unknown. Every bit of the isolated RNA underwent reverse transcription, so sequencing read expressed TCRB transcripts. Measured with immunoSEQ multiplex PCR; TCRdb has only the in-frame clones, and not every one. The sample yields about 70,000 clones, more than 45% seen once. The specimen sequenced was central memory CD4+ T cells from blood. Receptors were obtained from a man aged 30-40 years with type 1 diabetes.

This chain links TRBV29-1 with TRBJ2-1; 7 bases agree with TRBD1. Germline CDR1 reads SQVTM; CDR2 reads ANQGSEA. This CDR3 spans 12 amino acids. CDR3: CNSRAGGNEQFF. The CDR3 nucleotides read TGCAACTCCAGGGCAGGGGGCAATGAGCAGTTCTTC.

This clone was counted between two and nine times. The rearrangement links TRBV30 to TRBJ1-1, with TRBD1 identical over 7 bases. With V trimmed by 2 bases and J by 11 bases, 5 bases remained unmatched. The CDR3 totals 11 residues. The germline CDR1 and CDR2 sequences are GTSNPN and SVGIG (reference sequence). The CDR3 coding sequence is TGTGCCTGGAGTTTAGGGACAGTGGCTTTCTTT. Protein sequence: CAWSLGTVAFF.

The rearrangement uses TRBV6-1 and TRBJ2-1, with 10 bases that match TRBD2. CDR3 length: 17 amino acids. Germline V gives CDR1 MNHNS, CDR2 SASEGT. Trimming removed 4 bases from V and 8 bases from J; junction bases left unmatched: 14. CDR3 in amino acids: CASSGLGSLAGEYEQFF. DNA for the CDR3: TGTGCCAGCAGTGGACTGGGGAGTCTAGCGGGGGAATATGAGCAGTTCTTC.

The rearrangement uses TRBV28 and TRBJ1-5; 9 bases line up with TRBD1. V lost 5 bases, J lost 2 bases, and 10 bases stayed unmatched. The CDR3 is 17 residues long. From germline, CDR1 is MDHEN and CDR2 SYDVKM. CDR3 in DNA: TGTGCCAGCAGTCCCCCGGGACAGGGAGTGGGCAATCAGCCCCAGCATTTT. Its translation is CASSPPGQGVGNQPQHF.

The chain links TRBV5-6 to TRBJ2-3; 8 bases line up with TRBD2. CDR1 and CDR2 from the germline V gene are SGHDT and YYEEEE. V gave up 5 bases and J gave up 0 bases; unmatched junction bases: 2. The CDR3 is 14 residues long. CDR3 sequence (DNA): TGTGCCAGCAGTTCTAGCGGGAGCACAGATACGCAGTATTTT. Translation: CASSSSGSTDTQYF.